One sample yielded the 21 T cell receptor beta chains listed below, sequenced in a study of kidney transplant recipient with SARS-CoV-2 infection. Each CDR3 protein is one row after TCRdb ran MiXCR on the reads. Found here are about 240,000 distinct CDR3 sequences, about 28% of them singletons; the top ten hold nearly 7.5%. The specimen was a blood sample, collected at baseline and between days 110 and 120 from a kidney transplant recipient. These receptors all stem from a male patient aged 25-45 years who had COVID-19 and was a kidney transplant recipient. The T cells may partly be graft donor cells.

This clonotype was seen more than once but under ten times. V gene TRBV20-1 combines with J gene TRBJ1-6, with D possibly being TRBD1 (6 bases). The CDR3 runs 16 residues. Trimming left V 5 bases short and J 10 bases short, with 24 bases between. Germline-derived CDR1 and CDR2 are DFQATT and SNEGSKA (reference sequence). In nucleotides, the CDR3 is TGCAGTGCTCACCCACCGGGACAAGCGATCCGGTCACCCCTCCACTTT. Amino acids: CSAHPPGQAIRSPLHF.

There are many counts of this clonotype. The gene calls are TRBV27 and TRBJ1-2; TRBD1 matches 8 bases. The CDR3 has 17 amino acids. The trim removed 6 bases at V and 0 bases at J, leaving 12 bases unmatched. Germline values: CDR1 MNHEY, CDR2 SMNVEV (reference sequence). The CDR3 region has the DNA TGTGCCAGCAGGCTGTTACAGGGGGGCAAGGCTAACTATGGCTACACCTTC. Amino acids: CASRLLQGGKANYGYTF.

With regard to this clonotype: A read error is possible here, since a much larger clone lies one base away. The chain has TRBV5-1 and TRBJ2-7; D possibly matches TRBD1 or TRBD2 (5 bases each). The germline V gene encodes CDR1 SGHRS and CDR2 YFSETQ. Between the trimmed V and J ends, which lost 7 bases and 6 bases, there was a span of 14 bases. The CDR3 runs to 12 residues. The CDR3 spells CASGVPGAEQYF. CDR3 DNA sequence: TGCGCCAGCGGGGTCCCCGGGGCCGAGCAGTACTTC.

This clonotype came up many times. The V gene is TRBV10-3, the J gene TRBJ1-1; 9 bases are shared with TRBD1. Germline V gene lookup returns CDR1 ENHRY and CDR2 SYGVKD. Trimming took 7 bases from V and 3 from J; bases not matched to a gene: 9. The CDR3 is made up of 15 amino acids. The CDR3: CAIKVRTGEDTEAFF. In DNA form, the CDR3 reads TGTGCCATCAAGGTTCGGACAGGGGAGGACACTGAAGCTTTCTTT.

Details on this clonotype: This may stem from a read error, because a much larger clone lies one nucleotide away. J is TRBJ2-7 and V is TRBV27; D is tentatively TRBD1 or TRBD2 (5 bases each). In germline, CDR1 is MNHEY, CDR2 SMNVEV (reference sequence). The CDR3 is 15 amino acids. Between the trimmed V and J ends, which lost 8 bases and 0 bases, there was a span of 17 bases. CDR3 sequence reads: CASVASQGSSYEQYF. The CDR3 DNA sequence: TGTGCCAGCGTGGCTAGCCAGGGAAGCTCCTACGAGCAGTACTTC.

This clonotype occurred many times. This chain uses TRBV12-3 or TRBV12-4 with TRBJ1-1; maybe TRBD1 (6 bases). The CDR3 consists of 15 residues. The V end lost 4 bases, the J end lost 3 bases, and 15 bases lay between the germline ends. The CDR3 DNA is TGTGCCAGCAGTTCTACCGGGGGCTGGGACACTGAAGCTTTCTTT. Its protein product is CASSSTGGWDTEAFF.

A word on this clonotype: A far larger clone is one nucleotide away, so this likely arose from a read error. V and J are TRBV6-4 and TRBJ1-2; no definite D call. Germline CDR1 reads MRHNA; CDR2 reads SNTAGT. The CDR3 consists of 11 residues. The CDR3 sequence: CAISDSYGYTF. CDR3 nucleotides: TGTGCCATCAGTGACTCTTATGGCTACACCTTC.

Points on this clonotype: A read error may explain this, as a much larger clone is one base away. The CDR3 carries no conserved terminal phenylalanine or tryptophan, so it likely arises from a read error. The CDR3: CATSRAGGGQYL. CDR3 coding DNA: TGTGCCACCTCCCGGGCCGGGGGTGGGCAGTACCTC. The chain joins TRBV12-3 or TRBV12-4 to TRBJ2-7; D is perhaps TRBD2 (6 bases). The germline V and J ends were trimmed by 10 bases and 9 bases, with 19 bases remaining between them. CDR3 length: 12 residues.

This clonotype was picked up many times. The chain combines TRBV7-9 with TRBJ2-3; TRBD1 or TRBD2 may be the D gene (6 bases each). Germline V gene lookup returns CDR1 SEHNR and CDR2 FQNEAQ (reference sequence). The V end lost 5 bases, the J end lost 4 bases, and 22 bases lay between the germline ends. The CDR3 consists of 17 residues. The DNA for the CDR3 is TGTGCCAGCAGCCATAGCTGGGGCCCGGAGGGGGCAGATACGCAGTATTTT. This codes for CASSHSWGPEGADTQYF.

Points on this clonotype: The junction departs from the called germline gene at one end, perhaps through a read error. V gene TRBV7-9 combines with J gene TRBJ1-1; the D gene is possibly TRBD1 (5 bases). Germline CDR1 SEHNR, CDR2 FQNEAQ (reference sequence). The CDR3 is 19 residues long. CDR3 amino acids: CASILELGSGSRANTEAFF. The DNA of the CDR3 is TGTGCCAGCATCTTAGAGTTGGGCTCGGGATCCAGGGCGAACACTGAAGCTTTCTTT.

Ten or more counts support this clonotype. This chain's CDR3 is CASSLRAPNEQYF. The CDR3 DNA sequence: TGTGCCAGCAGCCTCCGGGCCCCCAACGAGCAGTACTTC. The chain links TRBV3-2 to TRBJ2-7; the table names TRBD1, a call not compared with the DNA. TRBV3-2 is given as a pseudogene. The CDR3 covers 13 residues.

This clonotype has just a few counts. This may be a read error, as it is one base from a much larger clone. Given the absence of the conserved phenylalanine or tryptophan at the CDR3 end, a read error is likely. V gene TRBV19 combines with J gene TRBJ1-4; weak D call: TRBD1 (6 bases). The ends were cut back, 3 bases at V and 2 bases at J, with 10 bases in the middle. The CDR3 loop spans 15 amino acids. CDR1 is LNHDA, CDR2 SQIVND, per germline (reference sequence). The CDR3 is CASSIQGHTNEKLFL. Here the CDR3 DNA reads TGTGCCAGTAGTATTCAGGGACACACTAATGAAAAACTGTTTCTT.

The chain links TRBV4-1 to TRBJ2-3; no reliable D call. The CDR3 runs 16 residues. Trimming cost V 4 bases and J 2 bases, with 16 bases left between them. The germline gives CDR1 MGHRA, CDR2 YSYEKL. Here the CDR3 reads CASSPQASRPTDTQYF. The CDR3 DNA reads TGCGCCAGCAGCCCGCAAGCGAGCCGCCCCACAGATACGCAGTATTTT.

Concerning this clonotype itself: Given a much more abundant clone one base away, this may be a read error. This rearrangement joins TRBV6-5 to TRBJ2-2; D is undetermined. Deletions cut 6 bases from V and 1 base from J, with 21 bases between. CDR1 MNHEY and CDR2 SVGAGI come from the germline V gene. CDR3 length: 18 amino acids. This chain's CDR3 is CASSPTHHREENTGELFF. The CDR3 DNA is TGTGCCAGCAGCCCTACACACCACAGAGAGGAGAACACCGGGGAGCTGTTTTTT.

This clonotype was found a few times. The genes are TRBV6-7 and TRBJ2-6; D remains unclear. TRBV6-7 is marked as an open reading frame, function uncertain. CDR3 size: 19 residues. V gave up 5 bases and J gave up 8 bases, with 28 bases separating them. The CDR3 region has the DNA TGTGCCAGCAGTAGGTTAGTCGCGTATTTACAAAGTCGGACCAACGTCCTGACTTTC. Amino acid sequence: CASSRLVAYLQSRTNVLTF.

This clonotype was detected ten times or more. This rearrangement joins TRBV25-1 to TRBJ1-1; a weak D match, TRBD1 (6 bases). Germline assignment: CDR1 MGHDK and CDR2 SYGVNS. V was clipped by 6 bases and J by 1 base, with 12 bases between them. The CDR3 runs to 14 residues. CDR3: CASRSGESNTEAFF. The CDR3 DNA reads as TGTGCCAGCAGATCAGGGGAATCGAACACTGAAGCTTTCTTT.

The chain links TRBV27 to TRBJ2-3; D gene ambiguous. From germline, CDR1 is MNHEY and CDR2 SMNVEV (reference sequence). V was shortened by 6 bases and J by 6 bases, with 13 bases between the two germline ends. The CDR3 loop spans 13 amino acids. CDR3 coding DNA: TGTGCCAGCAGACGCGCGAGTGTGGATACGCAGTATTTT. It translates to CASRRASVDTQYF.

At least ten counts were recorded for this clonotype. The V call is TRBV3-1, the J call TRBJ2-1; 9 bases agree with TRBD2. Germline assignment: CDR1 LGHDT and CDR2 YNNKEL (reference sequence). The V gene end was trimmed by 4 bases and the J gene end by 3 bases; junction bases not matched to a gene: 4. CDR3 length equals 15 residues. CDR3 protein: CASSLIAGVYNEQFF. CDR3 sequence (DNA): TGTGCCAGCAGCCTTATAGCGGGGGTCTACAATGAGCAGTTCTTC.

This clonotype was counted many times. The chain carries TRBV6-5 and TRBJ1-4; possible D gene TRBD1, 5 bases. The germline V and J ends were trimmed by 5 bases and 0 bases, with 10 bases remaining between them. The CDR3 is 15 residues long. CDR1 and CDR2 (germline): MNHEY, SVGAGI. CDR3 loop: CASSGRGATNEKLFF. The CDR3 DNA is TGTGCCAGCAGTGGAAGGGGTGCAACTAATGAAAAACTGTTTTTT.

There are many counts of this clonotype. The rearrangement links TRBV5-4 to TRBJ2-7; 7 nucleotides line up with TRBD2. The germline gives CDR1 SGHNT, CDR2 YYREEE (reference sequence). The junction had 11 bases not matched to a gene; V was cut back by 5 bases and J by 6 bases. The CDR3 extends over 14 amino acids. The CDR3 coding sequence is TGTGCCAGCAGTCCCGTAGGGGAGGGCAGCGAGCAGTACTTC. It translates to CASSPVGEGSEQYF. Complete variable domain (other parts from reference TRBV5-4 and TRBJ2-7): ETGVTQSPTHLIKTRGQQVTLRCSSQSGHNTVSWYQQALGQGPQFIFQYYREEENGRGNFPPRFSGLQFPNYSSELNVNALELDDSALYLCASSPVGEGSEQYFGPGTRLTVT.

There are many counts of this clonotype. This chain connects TRBV9 to TRBJ2-3; D not certain. V lost 0 bases to trimming and J lost 3 bases, with 11 bases between them. The CDR3 is 15 amino acids. Germline CDR1 SGDLS, CDR2 YYNGEE. The CDR3: CASSVAGFATDTQYF. The CDR3 DNA reads as TGTGCCAGCAGCGTAGCGGGCTTCGCTACAGATACGCAGTATTTT.